This T cell receptor beta chain was captured by sequencing in a study of blood T cells in healthy people across ages. Samples had at least 7 million PBMCs isolated from them. About this clonotype: Its antigen is as yet unknown.

A sample-barcoded 5' primer and a J-beta primer mix were used in a second PCR of about 6 to 12 cycles. Each CDR3 protein gets one entry after TCRdb re-called the 5' RACE reads with MiXCR. The sample shows over 600,000 distinct CDR3 sequences, roughly 41% of them seen only once. Broader study findings: Unsorted PBMCs blocked a conclusive comparison of naive and antigen-experienced cells. Naive T cell percentage and TCR beta diversity correlated strongly. Changes in expanded clonotypes were possibly confounded, as the CMV status of donors was unknown.

Trimming took 5 bases from V and 6 from J, leaving 10 bases between them. Germline CDR1 and CDR2: ENHRY and SYGVKD. The CDR3 has 12 residues. The sequence came from a man at least 80 years old in good health. Sequenced: blood. The gene calls are TRBV10-3 and TRBJ1-2, with D unresolved. Written as DNA, the CDR3 is TGTGCCATCAGTTCCACAAAGCATGGCTACACCTTC. Encoded protein: CAISSTKHGYTF.